This T cell receptor beta chain was recorded in a study of spatial heterogeneity in lung cancer (dated by TCRdb to the late 2010s). In terms of the full investigation: More beta-chain than alpha-chain transcripts were consistently detected, likely reflecting higher beta-chain transcript abundance. TCR transcript counts in tumor regions correlated strongly with a T cell transcriptional module score from matched bulk RNA-seq. In the raw uncorrected reads, each unique combination of TCR and UMI appeared more than ten times on average. In non-small cell lung cancer, the study quantitatively compared TCR alpha and beta repertoires across several tumor regions, matched nontumor lung, and blood. Both alpha and beta chains were TCR-sequenced in hundreds of tumor regions, under 85 matched nontumor lung samples and around 54 PBMC samples obtained at surgery. The study linked features of the TCR repertoire to counts of nonsynonymous mutations, which were determined by whole-exome sequencing of tumor tissue.

The sample holds many counts of this clonotype. Its target antigen remains unknown. Per-base qualities were not stored, and no clone one base away is much larger. Broader findings and caveats from the paper: The number of expanded intratumoral alpha and beta TCRs correlated with the tumor nonsynonymous mutation count. Additional single-cell paired TCR alpha and beta sequencing was considered necessary to confirm, at a functional level, the hypothesis that regional TCRs recognize regional mutations. TCR-seq coverage of tumor T cells was estimated to be only about 6.7% for alpha chains and more than 11% for beta chains. Counts of ubiquitous and regional expanded TCRs were found to correlate with counts of ubiquitous and regional nonsynonymous mutations, respectively.

Its CDR3 holds 14 amino acids, cysteine through phenylalanine. CDR3 DNA is the only sequence kept; it has 42 bases, read in frame from the first base. In the germline V gene, CDR1 corresponds to SQVTM and CDR2 to ANQGSEA. The junction shows trimming of 6 bases on V and 8 bases on J, and the gene matches do not reach 10 bases of it. Libraries were constructed by 5' RACE. TCRdb records NextSeq 500 as the sequencer. The TCR library protocol attached a unique molecular identifier to each TCR cDNA molecule to allow correction of PCR and sequencing errors. Processing in the source paper ran as follows. Decombinator tools were used for TCR identification, UMI-based error correction and CDR3 extraction. Expanded TCRs were defined as those above a frequency of 2 per 1,000, corresponding to the top 1% of the tumor frequency distribution. Expanded tumor TCRs were classed as regional if statistically deemed absent (corrected P<0.05) from at least one tumor region, otherwise ubiquitous. Renyi diversity was calculated using the R vegan package after each repertoire was subsampled 100 times to 5,000 TCRs. To build CDR3 similarity networks, amino acid triplet string-kernel similarity was used, and CDR3s were connected when their pairwise similarity was above 0.82. TCRdb redid the processing of the public reads, applying fastp at Q25 and MiXCR, and retained in-frame beta chains. All rows with the same CDR3 protein become a single entry with the most common DNA and genes. These V and J calls are TCRdb output, not the study's own analysis. The sample profile shows some 7,000 distinct CDR3 sequences; about 3.4% of them were found once. Clones ranked in the top ten supply about a sixth of the sample.

The time point label on this specimen signifies: sample taken at primary tumor resection. Donors were 72 patients with early-stage, untreated non-small cell lung cancer from the lung TRACERx cohort. Whole RNA extracted from tumor and nontumor lung tissue, or from cryopreserved PBMC samples, was used for TCR sequencing without cell sorting. Only patients for whom sufficient RNA was available from at least two tumor regions were selected for TCR sequencing. Before being selected, tumor and adjacent nontumor lung specimens were reviewed by a lung pathologist. The sample here was lung tumor tissue, taken at surgery. The clonotype comes from a male donor with early-stage non-small cell lung cancer. Recombination connected TRBV29-1 to TRBJ1-6, with 7 bases aligning to TRBD1. The DNA is TGCAGCGTCGCGACAGGGTCCCCAGATTCACCCCTCCACTTT. This is translated as CSVATGSPDSPLHF.